In its sample, the clone carrying this TCR beta chain ranks as medium-sized. Its matching antigen is unknown. These data belong to a study of spatial heterogeneity in lung cancer. Study-level results: Mutation tallies in tumors tracked expanded intratumoral alpha and beta TCR counts.

The CDR3 consists of 12 residues. The V end lost 6 bases, the J end lost 8 bases, and 16 bases lay between the germline ends. In germline, CDR1 is DFQATT, CDR2 SNEGSKA (reference sequence). TCRdb called the 5' RACE reads again in MiXCR, with one record for every CDR3 protein. The data show some 3,800 distinct CDR3 sequences, more than 8% seen once. Sample time point: sample taken at primary tumor resection. The material sequenced was lung tumor tissue, taken at surgery. The chain is built from TRBV20-1 and TRBJ1-2; D is unresolved. The sequence was obtained from a male donor with early-stage non-small cell lung cancer. The CDR3 loop is CSAKPGGFGYTF. CDR3 nucleotides: TGCAGTGCCAAACCGGGAGGGTTCGGCTACACCTTC.